Sequencing of this TCR beta chain was carried out in a study of blood T cells in healthy people across ages. Study-wide findings and caveats: TCR beta diversity per million T cells fell roughly linearly with age. More naive CD4+ cells and higher diversity were found in long-lived than in aged donors.

A remark on this clonotype: What it recognizes is unknown.

For the second PCR, which ran for roughly 7 to 11 cycles, a sample-barcoded 5' primer and a J-beta primer mix were used. TCRdb redid the calling of the 5' RACE reads with MiXCR, one entry per CDR3 protein. The sample yields more than 1,000,000 distinct CDR3 sequences, less than 25% seen once. These records were also assigned to another study, of T cells of mothers and their children. This second study says: Whatever RNA was extracted went entirely into cDNA synthesis, at roughly 1.6 ug per 15 ul.

The sequence was obtained from a girl aged 2 to 10 in good health. What was sequenced was blood.

CDR3 sequence: CASSEAVEGTEAFF. CDR3 nucleotide sequence: TGCGCCAGCAGCGAAGCGGTTGAGGGAACTGAAGCTTTCTTT. The chain is built from TRBV4-1 and TRBJ1-1; no reliable D call. Trimming cost V 5 bases and J 5 bases, with 15 bases left between them. CDR3 length: 14 amino acids. The germline V gene has CDR1 MGHRA and CDR2 YSYEKL.